This T cell receptor (beta chain) was recorded in a study of blood T cell repertoires in COVID-19. Study-wide background: Sites in the United States, Italy and Spain provided acute and convalescent COVID-19 samples. T cells, B-cell-depleted T cells, or PBMCs provided the cDNA or gDNA that served as material.

With 6 bases clipped from V and 7 bases from J, the junction kept 8 bases outside the gene matches. The V gene's germline CDR1 is SNHLY and CDR2 FYNNEI. The length of the CDR3 is 15 residues. This clone has only a few counts. As originally analysed: Estimation of nucleated cell counts relied on the amplification of reference gene primers. Only in-frame clones appear in the TCRdb table, and some are missing; sequencing was by immunoSEQ multiplex PCR. That table supplies the V and J calls and clone size; D and trimming were determined from the DNA. The sample has 260,000 or so clones; roughly four fifths are singletons.

The genes are TRBV2 and TRBJ2-2, with TRBD1 identical over 10 bases. Material for sequencing was peripheral blood. The source of this sequence is a woman aged 70-85 years with acute or convalescent COVID-19. DNA for the CDR3: TGTGCCAGCAGACGAGACGGGACAGGGGTCGGGGAGCTGTTTTTT. Translation: CASRRDGTGVGELFF.